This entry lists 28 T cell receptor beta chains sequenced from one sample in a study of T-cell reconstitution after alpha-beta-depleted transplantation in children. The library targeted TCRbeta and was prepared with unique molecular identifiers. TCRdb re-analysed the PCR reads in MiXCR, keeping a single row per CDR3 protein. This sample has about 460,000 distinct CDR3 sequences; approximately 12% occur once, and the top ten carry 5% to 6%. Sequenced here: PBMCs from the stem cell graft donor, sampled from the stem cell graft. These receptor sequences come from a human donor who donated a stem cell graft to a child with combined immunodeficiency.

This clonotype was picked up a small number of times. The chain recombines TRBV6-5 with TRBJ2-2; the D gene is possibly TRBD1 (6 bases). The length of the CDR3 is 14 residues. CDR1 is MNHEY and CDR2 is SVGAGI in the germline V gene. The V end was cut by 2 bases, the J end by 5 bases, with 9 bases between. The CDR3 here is CASSYVQGTGELFF. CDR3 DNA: TGTGCCAGCAGTTACGTTCAGGGGACCGGGGAGCTGTTTTTT.

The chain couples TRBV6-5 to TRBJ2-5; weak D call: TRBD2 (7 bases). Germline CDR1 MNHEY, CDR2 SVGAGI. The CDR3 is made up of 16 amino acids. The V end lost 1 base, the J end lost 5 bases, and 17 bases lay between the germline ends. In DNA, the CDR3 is TGTGCCAGCAGTTACTTCAATGGACTAGGGGGGGAGACCCAGTACTTC. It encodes CASSYFNGLGGETQYF.

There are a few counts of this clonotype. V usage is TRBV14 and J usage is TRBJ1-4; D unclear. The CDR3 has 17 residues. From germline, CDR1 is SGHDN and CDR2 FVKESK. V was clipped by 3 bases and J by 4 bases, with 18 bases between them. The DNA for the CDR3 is TGTGCCAGCAGCCATTGGAGGACTGCCGAAAGTAATGAAAAACTGTTTTTT. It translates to CASSHWRTAESNEKLFF.

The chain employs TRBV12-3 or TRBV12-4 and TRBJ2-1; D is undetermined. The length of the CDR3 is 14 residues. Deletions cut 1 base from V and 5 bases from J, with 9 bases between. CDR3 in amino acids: CASSLGSRNNEQFF. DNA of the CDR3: TGTGCCAGCAGTTTAGGGTCCAGGAACAATGAGCAGTTCTTC.

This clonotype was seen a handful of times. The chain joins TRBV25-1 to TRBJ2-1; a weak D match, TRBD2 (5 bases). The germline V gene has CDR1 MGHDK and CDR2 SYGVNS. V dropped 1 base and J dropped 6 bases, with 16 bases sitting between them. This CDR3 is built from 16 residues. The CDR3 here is CASSESLFSVGNEQFF. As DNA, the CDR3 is TGTGCCAGCAGTGAATCTCTCTTTAGCGTAGGCAATGAGCAGTTCTTC.

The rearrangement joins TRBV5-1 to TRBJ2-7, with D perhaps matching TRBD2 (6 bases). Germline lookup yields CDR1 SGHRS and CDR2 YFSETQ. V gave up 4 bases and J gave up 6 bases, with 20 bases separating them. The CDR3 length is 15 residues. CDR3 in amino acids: CASSPLQRMGGEQYF. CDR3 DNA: TGCGCCAGCAGCCCGCTCCAACGAATGGGAGGCGAGCAGTACTTC.

CDR3 DNA: TGCGCCAGCAGCCAAGAGGGCGTTACTAACTATGGCTACACCTTC. Translation gives CASSQEGVTNYGYTF. The V gene is TRBV4-3, the J gene TRBJ1-2, with D uncertain. Trimming stripped 0 bases from V and 0 bases from J, with 8 bases between. This CDR3 has 15 amino acids. The germline V gene encodes CDR1 LGHNA and CDR2 YSLEER.

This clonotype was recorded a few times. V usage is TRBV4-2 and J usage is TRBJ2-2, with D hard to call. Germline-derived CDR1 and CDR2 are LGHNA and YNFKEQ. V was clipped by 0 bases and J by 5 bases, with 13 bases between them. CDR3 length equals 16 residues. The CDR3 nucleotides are TGTGCCAGCAGCCAAGATCATCAAACAGAGACCGGGGAGCTGTTTTTT. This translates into CASSQDHQTETGELFF.

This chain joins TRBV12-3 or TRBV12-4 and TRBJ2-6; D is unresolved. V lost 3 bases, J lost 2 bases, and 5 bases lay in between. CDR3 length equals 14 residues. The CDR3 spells CASSLHTGANVLTF. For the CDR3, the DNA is TGTGCCAGCAGTTTGCATACTGGGGCCAACGTCCTGACTTTC.

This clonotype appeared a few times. CDR3 residues: CASSLPTSGSFQYF. The CDR3 nucleotides read TGCGCCAGCAGCTTGCCTACTAGCGGGAGCTTTCAGTACTTC. The gene calls are TRBV5-1 and TRBJ2-4, with 11 bases matching TRBD2. Looked up from germline, CDR1 is SGHRS and CDR2 is YFSETQ. The CDR3 covers 14 residues. Germline trimming cut 1 base from V and 11 bases from J; bases unmatched to any gene: 5. Variable domain in full (rest from reference TRBV5-1 and TRBJ2-4): KAGVTQTPRYLIKTRGQQVTLSCSPISGHRSVSWYQQTPGQGLQFLFEYFSETQRNKGNFPGRFSGRQFSNSRSEMNVSTLELGDSALYLCASSLPTSGSFQYFGAGTRLSVL.

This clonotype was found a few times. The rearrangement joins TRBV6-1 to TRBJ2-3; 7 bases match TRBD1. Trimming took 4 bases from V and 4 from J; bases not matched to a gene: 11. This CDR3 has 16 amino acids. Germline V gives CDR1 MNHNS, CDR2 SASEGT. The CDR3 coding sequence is TGTGCCAGCAGTGCAAACAGGGGCCGTCTCCCAGATACGCAGTATTTT. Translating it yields CASSANRGRLPDTQYF.

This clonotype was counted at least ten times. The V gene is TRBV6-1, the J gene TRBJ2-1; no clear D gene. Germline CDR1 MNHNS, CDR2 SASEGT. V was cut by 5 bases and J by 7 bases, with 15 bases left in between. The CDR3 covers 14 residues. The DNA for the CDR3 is TGTGCCAGCAGTAGGCCTGAAAGGTGGAATGAGCAGTTCTTC. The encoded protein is CASSRPERWNEQFF.

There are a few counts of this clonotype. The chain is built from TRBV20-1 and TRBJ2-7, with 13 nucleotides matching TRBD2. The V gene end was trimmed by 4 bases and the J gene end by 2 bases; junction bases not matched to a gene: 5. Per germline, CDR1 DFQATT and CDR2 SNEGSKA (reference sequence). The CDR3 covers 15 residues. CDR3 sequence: CSAKSTSGRAYEQYF. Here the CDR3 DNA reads TGCAGTGCTAAATCAACTAGCGGGAGGGCCTACGAGCAGTACTTC.

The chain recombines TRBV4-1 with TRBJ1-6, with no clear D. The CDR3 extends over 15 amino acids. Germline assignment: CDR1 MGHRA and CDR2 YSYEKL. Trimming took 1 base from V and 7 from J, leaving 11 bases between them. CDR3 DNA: TGCGCCAGCAGCCAAGTTCGGGCGGCGAATTCACCCCTCCACTTT. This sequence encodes CASSQVRAANSPLHF.

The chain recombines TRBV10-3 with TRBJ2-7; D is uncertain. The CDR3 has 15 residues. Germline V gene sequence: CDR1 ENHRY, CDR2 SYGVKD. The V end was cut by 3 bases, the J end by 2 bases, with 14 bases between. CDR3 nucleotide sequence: TGTGCCATCAGTGAAATACAGAATCCTCCCTACGAGCAGTACTTC. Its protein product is CAISEIQNPPYEQYF.

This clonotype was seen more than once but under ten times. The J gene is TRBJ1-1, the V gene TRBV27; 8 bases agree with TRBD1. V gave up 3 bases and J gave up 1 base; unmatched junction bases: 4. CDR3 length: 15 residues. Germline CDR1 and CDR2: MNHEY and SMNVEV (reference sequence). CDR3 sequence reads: CASSFGGQGNTEAFF. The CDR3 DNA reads TGTGCCAGCAGTTTCGGAGGACAGGGGAACACTGAAGCTTTCTTT.

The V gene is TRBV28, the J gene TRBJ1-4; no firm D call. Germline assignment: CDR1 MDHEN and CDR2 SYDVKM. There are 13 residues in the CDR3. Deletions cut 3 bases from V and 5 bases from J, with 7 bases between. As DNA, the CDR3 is TGTGCCAGCAGTTTCGCGAGGAATGAAAAACTGTTTTTT. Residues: CASSFARNEKLFF.

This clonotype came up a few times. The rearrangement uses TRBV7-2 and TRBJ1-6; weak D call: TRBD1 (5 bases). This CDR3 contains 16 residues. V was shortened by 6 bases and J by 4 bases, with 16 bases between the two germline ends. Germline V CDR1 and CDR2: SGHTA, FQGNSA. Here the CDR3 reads CASRMQGASYNSPLHF. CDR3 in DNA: TGTGCCAGCAGAATGCAGGGCGCCAGTTATAATTCACCCCTCCACTTT.

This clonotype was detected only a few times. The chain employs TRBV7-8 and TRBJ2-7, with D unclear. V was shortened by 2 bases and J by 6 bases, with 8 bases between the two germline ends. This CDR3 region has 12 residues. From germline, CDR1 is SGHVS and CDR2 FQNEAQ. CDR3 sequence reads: CASSLFITEQYF. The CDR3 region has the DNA TGTGCCAGCAGCTTATTTATAACCGAGCAGTACTTC.

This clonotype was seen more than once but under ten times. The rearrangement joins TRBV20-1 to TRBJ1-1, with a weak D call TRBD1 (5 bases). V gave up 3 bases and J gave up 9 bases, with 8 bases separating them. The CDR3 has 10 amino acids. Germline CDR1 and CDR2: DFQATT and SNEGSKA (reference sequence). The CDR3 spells CSASGGQAFF. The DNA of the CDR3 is TGCAGTGCTAGCGGGGGACAAGCTTTCTTT.

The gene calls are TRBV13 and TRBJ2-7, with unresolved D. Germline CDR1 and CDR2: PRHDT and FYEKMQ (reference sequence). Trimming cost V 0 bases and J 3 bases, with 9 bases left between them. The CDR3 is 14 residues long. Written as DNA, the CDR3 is TGTGCCAGCAGCTTAGGTGTGGGGAACTACGAGCAGTACTTC. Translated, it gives CASSLGVGNYEQYF.

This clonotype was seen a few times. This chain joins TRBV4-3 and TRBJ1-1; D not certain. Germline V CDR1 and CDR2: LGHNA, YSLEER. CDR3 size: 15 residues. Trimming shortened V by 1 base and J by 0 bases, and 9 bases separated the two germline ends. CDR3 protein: CASSQGTGMNTEAFF. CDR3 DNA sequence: TGCGCCAGCAGCCAAGGCACGGGAATGAACACTGAAGCTTTCTTT.

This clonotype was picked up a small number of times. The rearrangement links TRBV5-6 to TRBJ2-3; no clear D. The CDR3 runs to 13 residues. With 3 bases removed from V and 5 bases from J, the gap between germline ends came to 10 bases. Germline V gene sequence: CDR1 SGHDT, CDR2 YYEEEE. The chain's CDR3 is CASSSHDEDTQYF. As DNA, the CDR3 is TGTGCCAGCAGCTCCCACGATGAAGATACGCAGTATTTT.

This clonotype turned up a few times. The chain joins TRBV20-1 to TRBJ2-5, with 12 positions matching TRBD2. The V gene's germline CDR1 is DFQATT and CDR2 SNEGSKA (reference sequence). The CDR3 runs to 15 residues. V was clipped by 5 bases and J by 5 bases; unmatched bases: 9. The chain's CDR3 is CSAWTSGIEGETQYF. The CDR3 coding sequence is TGCAGTGCTTGGACTAGCGGGATCGAAGGGGAGACCCAGTACTTC.

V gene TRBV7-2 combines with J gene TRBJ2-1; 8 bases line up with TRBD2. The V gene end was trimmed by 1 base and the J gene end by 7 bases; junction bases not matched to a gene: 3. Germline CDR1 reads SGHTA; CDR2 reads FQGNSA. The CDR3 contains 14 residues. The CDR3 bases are TGTGCCAGCAGCTTAGGACTAGCGTGGAATGAGCAGTTCTTC. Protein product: CASSLGLAWNEQFF.

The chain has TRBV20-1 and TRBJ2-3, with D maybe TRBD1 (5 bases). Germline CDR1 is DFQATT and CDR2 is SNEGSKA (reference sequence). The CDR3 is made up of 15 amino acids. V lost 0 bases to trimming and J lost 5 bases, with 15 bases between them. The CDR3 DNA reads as TGCAGTGCTAGAGAACAGAAAGGGGTTGGAGATACGCAGTATTTT. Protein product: CSAREQKGVGDTQYF.

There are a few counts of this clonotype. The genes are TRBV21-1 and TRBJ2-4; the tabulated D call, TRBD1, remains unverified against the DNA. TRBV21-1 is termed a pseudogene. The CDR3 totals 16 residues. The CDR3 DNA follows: TGTGCCAGCAGCAAACCTCCGGGGGGGCCAAAAAACATTCAGTACTTC. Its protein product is CASSKPPGGPKNIQYF.

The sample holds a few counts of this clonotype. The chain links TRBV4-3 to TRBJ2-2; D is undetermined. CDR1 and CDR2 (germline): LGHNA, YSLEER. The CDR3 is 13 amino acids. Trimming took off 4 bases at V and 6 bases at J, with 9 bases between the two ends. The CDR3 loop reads CASSPEVSGELFF. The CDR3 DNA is TGCGCCAGCAGCCCCGAGGTCTCCGGGGAGCTGTTTTTT.